The rows below give T cell receptor beta chains drawn from one sample of a study of human T cells and chemical hapten exposure. A single record per CDR3 protein comes from TCRdb applying MiXCR to the RACE reads. The table lists over 45,000 distinct CDR3 sequences, 3.5% to 4.5% of them singletons, with 1.5% to 2% in the top ten. The specimen sequenced was whole blood. These receptors were obtained from a female donor in good health. Some clones in this sample may be carry-over from other donors' samples. CDR3s include the opening cysteine and the closing phenylalanine or tryptophan. A D gene is named only where the DNA matches it firmly. Clone size is given for some rows only: seen once, a few or many times, or a class if the clone is expanded.

.,TRBJ1-4,many,TRBV5-4,TGTGCCAGCAGACCGGGGGCAGATGAAAAACTGTTTTTT,CASRPGADEKLFF
.,TRBJ2-5,many,TRBV28,TGTGCCAGCAGTTTCTTGGGGCAAGAGACCCAGTACTTC,CASSFLGQETQYF
TRBD2,TRBJ2-1,many,TRBV27,TGTGCCAGCGGAAGATCAAGCGGGAGGTACTACAATGAGCAGTTCTTC,CASGRSSGRYYNEQFF
.,TRBJ1-1,many,TRBV11-2,TGTGCCAGCAGCTTAGTAGAGGGAAACACTGAAGCTTTCTTT,CASSLVEGNTEAFF
TRBD1,TRBJ2-7,.,TRBV4-1,TGCGCCAGCAGCCAAGGGGACAGCTACGAGCAGTACTTC,CASSQGDSYEQYF
.,TRBJ2-3,few,TRBV6-2/TRBV6-3,TGTGCCAGCAGTTACATTACAGATACGCAGTATTTT,CASSYITDTQYF
.,TRBJ2-1,many,TRBV4-3,TGCGCCAGCAGCCAAGATCAAGGTTACCTCCGGGATGAGCAGTTCTTC,CASSQDQGYLRDEQFF
.,TRBJ2-3,medium-sized,TRBV7-2,TGTGCCAGCAGCTTAAGGGGACCATACACAGATACGCAGTATTTT,CASSLRGPYTDTQYF
TRBD2,TRBJ2-1,many,TRBV9,TGTGCCAGCAGCGTAGGGGGACTAGTAGGCAATGAGCAGTTCTTC,CASSVGGLVGNEQFF
.,TRBJ1-3,few,TRBV20-1,TGCAGTGCACCGTCCCCCTCTTCTGGAAACACCATATATTTT,CSAPSPSSGNTIYF
TRBD2,TRBJ2-3,.,TRBV20-1,TGCAGTGCTAGACGGGGGGGGCAATGGGCATACACAGATACGCAGTATTTT,CSARRGGQWAYTDTQYF
.,TRBJ1-1,many,TRBV5-6,TGTGCCAGCAGCTTGCACCGGGGAACTGAAGCTTTCTTT,CASSLHRGTEAFF